This T cell receptor (beta chain) emerged from a study of OX40 agonist ivuxolimab in advanced cancers. Study as a whole: Ivuxolimab was administered intravenously to patients at 0.01 to 10 mg/kg every 2 weeks. A mean age of about 59 years, range roughly 20 to 79, was recorded, and approximately 85% were male. Study-wide points: Blood T cells, both CD4+ and CD8+, expanded clonally by week 6 at 0.1 to 3.0 mg/kg. Clonal expansion in partial responders at 0.1-3.0 mg/kg ranked among the lowest.

Germline CDR1 is SGHTA and CDR2 is FQGNSA. The CDR3 has 13 amino acids. The germline V and J ends were trimmed by 2 bases and 4 bases, with 8 bases remaining between them. Repertoires were generated with immunoSEQ multiplex PCR, while TCRdb's copy carries only in-frame clones and drops some. The sample yields 55,000 to 70,000 clones, more than 75% seen once. On this clone: Its antigen is unknown.

This specimen consisted of CD4+ or CD8+ T cells sorted from blood, obtained in a trial of the OX40 agonist ivuxolimab. The origin of this receptor is an adult with an advanced solid tumor such as melanoma, head and neck, liver or kidney cancer. The V call is TRBV7-2, the J call TRBJ1-2; no definite D call. The CDR3 spells CASSLFPGYGYTF. CDR3 sequence (DNA): TGTGCCAGCAGCTTATTCCCTGGCTATGGCTACACCTTC.